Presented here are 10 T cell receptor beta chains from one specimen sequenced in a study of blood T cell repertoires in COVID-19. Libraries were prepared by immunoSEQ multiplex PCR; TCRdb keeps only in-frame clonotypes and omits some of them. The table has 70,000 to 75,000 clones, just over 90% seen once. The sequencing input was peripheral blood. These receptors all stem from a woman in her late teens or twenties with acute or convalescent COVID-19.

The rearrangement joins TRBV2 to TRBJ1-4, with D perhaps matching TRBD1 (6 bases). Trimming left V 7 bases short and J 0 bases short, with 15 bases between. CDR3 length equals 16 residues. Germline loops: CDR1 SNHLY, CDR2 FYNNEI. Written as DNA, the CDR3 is TGTGCCAGCATGGGCTTTGGACAGACAACTAATGAAAAACTGTTTTTT. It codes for CASMGFGQTTNEKLFF.

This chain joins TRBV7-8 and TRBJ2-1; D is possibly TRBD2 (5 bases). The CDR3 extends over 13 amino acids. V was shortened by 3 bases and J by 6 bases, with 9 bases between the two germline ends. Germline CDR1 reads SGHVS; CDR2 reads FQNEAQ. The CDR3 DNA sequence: TGTGCCAGCAGCTTCGGGGTTGCCAATGAGCAGTTCTTC. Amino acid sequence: CASSFGVANEQFF.

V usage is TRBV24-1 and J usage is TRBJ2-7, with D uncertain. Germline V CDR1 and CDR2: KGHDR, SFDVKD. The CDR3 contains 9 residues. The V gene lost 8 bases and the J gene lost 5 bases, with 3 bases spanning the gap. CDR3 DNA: TGTGCCACCACTGACGAGCAGTACTTC. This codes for CATTDEQYF.

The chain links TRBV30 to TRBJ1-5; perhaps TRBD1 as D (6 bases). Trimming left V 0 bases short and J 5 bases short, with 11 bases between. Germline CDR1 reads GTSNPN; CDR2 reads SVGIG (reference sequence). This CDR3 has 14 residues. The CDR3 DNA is TGTGCCTGGAGTGTAGCACAGGGTTATCAGCCCCAGCATTTT. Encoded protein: CAWSVAQGYQPQHF.

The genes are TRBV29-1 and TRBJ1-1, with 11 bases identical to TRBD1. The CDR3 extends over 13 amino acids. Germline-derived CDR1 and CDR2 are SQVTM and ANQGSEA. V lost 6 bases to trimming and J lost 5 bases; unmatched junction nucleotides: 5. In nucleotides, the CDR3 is TGCAGCGTGTGGGGACAGGGGGTGACTGAAGCTTTCTTT. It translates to CSVWGQGVTEAFF.

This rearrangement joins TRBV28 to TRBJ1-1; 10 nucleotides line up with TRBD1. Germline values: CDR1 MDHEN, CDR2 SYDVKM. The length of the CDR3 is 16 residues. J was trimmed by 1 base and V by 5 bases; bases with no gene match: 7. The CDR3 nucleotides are TGTGCCAGCAGTGTAACCGGGACAGGGGAGAACACTGAAGCTTTCTTT. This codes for CASSVTGTGENTEAFF.

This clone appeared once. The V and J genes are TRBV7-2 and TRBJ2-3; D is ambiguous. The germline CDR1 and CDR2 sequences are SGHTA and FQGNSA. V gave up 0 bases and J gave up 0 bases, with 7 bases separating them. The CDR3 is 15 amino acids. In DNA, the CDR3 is TGTGCCAGCAGCTTAGCGTGGAGTAGCACAGATACGCAGTATTTT. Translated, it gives CASSLAWSSTDTQYF.

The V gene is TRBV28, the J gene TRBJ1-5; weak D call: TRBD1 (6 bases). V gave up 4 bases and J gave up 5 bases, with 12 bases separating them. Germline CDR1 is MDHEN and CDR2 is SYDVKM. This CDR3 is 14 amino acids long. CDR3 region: CASSSRGGYQPQHF. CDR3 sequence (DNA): TGTGCCAGCAGTTCTAGGGGGGGGTATCAGCCCCAGCATTTT.

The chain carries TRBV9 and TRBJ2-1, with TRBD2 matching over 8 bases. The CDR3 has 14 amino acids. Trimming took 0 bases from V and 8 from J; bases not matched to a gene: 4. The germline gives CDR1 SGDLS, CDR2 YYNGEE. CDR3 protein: CASSVGSAGDEQFF. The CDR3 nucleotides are TGTGCCAGCAGCGTAGGGTCAGCGGGAGATGAGCAGTTCTTC.

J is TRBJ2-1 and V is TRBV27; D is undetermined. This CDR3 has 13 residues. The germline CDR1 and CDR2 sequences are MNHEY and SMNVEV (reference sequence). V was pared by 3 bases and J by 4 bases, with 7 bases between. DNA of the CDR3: TGTGCCAGCAGTTTGTCTAGGTACAATGAGCAGTTCTTC. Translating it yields CASSLSRYNEQFF.